This entry concerns a single T cell receptor beta chain. Its specificity is not known. One end of the junction does not line up with germline, which may come from a read error. The entry originates in a study of T cell responses to AZD1222 COVID-19 vaccine. TCRdb's table, derived via immunoSEQ multiplex PCR, lists solely in-frame clones and lacks some. Among about 76,000 clones listed, roughly nine tenths were seen once. Points from the study as a whole: Spike-spanning, vaccine-associated CD4 TCRs were dominant at 160-218 and 743-854. Females outnumbered males among donors, who were mostly white British; clonal diversity was possibly underestimated. Recipients of two AZD1222 doses showed rising Spike-specific TCR breadth and depth. Only six individuals given AZD1222 were seropositive at baseline.

Germline CDR1 reads SEHNR; CDR2 reads FQNEAQ (reference sequence). The CDR3 has 12 residues. The chain carries TRBV7-9 and TRBJ2-5; D possibly corresponds to TRBD1 (5 bases). Sequenced here: peripheral blood, sampled on day 0 of AZD1222 vaccination. The TCR originated in an adult in good health. CDR3 amino acids: CASSLRDSSANF. The CDR3 DNA follows: TGTGCCAGCAGCTTAAGAGACAGCTCTGCTAACTTC.